This T cell receptor beta chain was documented in a study of cytomegalovirus exposure and HLA in healthy donors. The CDR3 contains 12 residues. The germline gives CDR1 SNHLY, CDR2 FYNNEI. Notes on the study in general: The study recorded 164 TCR beta chains that were cytomegalovirus-associated.

About this clone: Its antigen is not identified.

Primers for the PCR totalled 60 Vbeta and 13 Jbeta. Profiled with immunoSEQ multiplex PCR; TCRdb holds only in-frame clones, not every one. This table holds tens of thousands of clones, about 85% found once. The sequenced sample was PBMCs. J is TRBJ2-5 and V is TRBV2; no clear D gene. The end of the DNA is better explained by TRBJ2-7, so the J call may be wrong. The TCR comes from a female donor in good health and CMV-seronegative. CDR3 nucleotide sequence: TGTGCCAGCAGTCCAAGCCCTTACGAGCAGTACTTC. This codes for CASSPSPYEQYF.